A selection of T cell receptor beta chains follows, all from one sample in a study of tumor and adjacent non-tumor tissue in lung cancer. TCRdb redid the calling of the multiplex PCR reads with MiXCR, one entry per CDR3 protein. Among over 80,000 distinct CDR3 sequences listed, about 77% were seen once. The sequencing input was distant non-tumor lung tissue. The source is a woman aged 45-59 years with non-small cell lung cancer. Each CDR3 is given with its conserved first and last residue. A D gene is named only where the DNA matches it firmly. Size values are once, few and many counts, or a class for expanded clones, and some rows have none.

V gene,clone size,D gene,J gene,CDR3 protein,CDR3 DNA
TRBV11-2,.,TRBD2,TRBJ2-7,CVCSPRTSGRALWEQYF,TGTGTCTGCAGCCCACGGACTAGCGGGAGGGCATTGTGGGAGCAGTACTTC
TRBV20-1,many,.,TRBJ1-4,CSAMTDEKLFF,TGCAGTGCGATGACTGACGAAAAACTGTTTTTT
TRBV7-9,once,.,TRBJ2-5,CASSLSRAPETQYF,TGTGCCAGCAGCTTGTCTAGGGCCCCAGAGACCCAGTACTTC
TRBV2,.,TRBD2,TRBJ2-1,CASSKGLAGDWGEQFF,TGTGCCAGCAGTAAAGGGCTAGCGGGGGACTGGGGTGAGCAGTTCTTC
TRBV6-6,.,TRBD1,TRBJ2-7,CASSSKRDRGPRSSYKQYF,TGTGCAAGCAGTTCTAAACGGGACAGGGGCCCCCGGAGCTCCTACAAGCAGTACTTC
TRBV7-2,few,TRBD2,TRBJ2-7,CAVQKREVGYEQYF,TGTGCCGTCCAGAAGCGGGAGGTTGGCTACGAGCAGTACTTC
TRBV30,.,.,TRBJ2-7,CAWSGGIVRGNEQYF,TGTGCCTGGAGTGGAGGAATAGTACGGGGAAACGAGCAGTACTTC
TRBV4-1,.,TRBD2,TRBJ2-5,CASSHSGLVGGPERETQYF,TGCGCCAGCAGCCATTCGGGACTAGTGGGAGGGCCTGAGAGGGAGACCCAGTACTTC
TRBV6-5,.,TRBD2,TRBJ2-6,CASRFLSGRGSSGANVLTF,TGTGCCAGCAGATTCCTCTCCGGGCGGGGGAGCTCTGGGGCCAACGTCCTGACTTTC
TRBV6-6,.,.,TRBJ2-7,CSSSKVQGDGYEQYF,TGTTCCAGCAGTAAAGTACAGGGTGATGGTTACGAGCAATACTTC
TRBV6-5,few,TRBD1,TRBJ1-6,CASSRPGQGNSPLHF,TGTGCCAGCAGTCGACCGGGACAGGGTAATTCGCCCCTCCACTTT
TRBV5-5,many,.,TRBJ2-7,CASSFFEGYGGHYEQYF,TGTGCCAGCAGCTTTTTCGAGGGGTACGGAGGCCACTACGAGCAGTACTTC
TRBV4-1,many,TRBD2,TRBJ2-7,CASSQESPLVAGVNEQYF,TGCGCCAGCAGCCAAGAATCCCCATTGGTAGCGGGAGTTAACGAGCAGTACTTC